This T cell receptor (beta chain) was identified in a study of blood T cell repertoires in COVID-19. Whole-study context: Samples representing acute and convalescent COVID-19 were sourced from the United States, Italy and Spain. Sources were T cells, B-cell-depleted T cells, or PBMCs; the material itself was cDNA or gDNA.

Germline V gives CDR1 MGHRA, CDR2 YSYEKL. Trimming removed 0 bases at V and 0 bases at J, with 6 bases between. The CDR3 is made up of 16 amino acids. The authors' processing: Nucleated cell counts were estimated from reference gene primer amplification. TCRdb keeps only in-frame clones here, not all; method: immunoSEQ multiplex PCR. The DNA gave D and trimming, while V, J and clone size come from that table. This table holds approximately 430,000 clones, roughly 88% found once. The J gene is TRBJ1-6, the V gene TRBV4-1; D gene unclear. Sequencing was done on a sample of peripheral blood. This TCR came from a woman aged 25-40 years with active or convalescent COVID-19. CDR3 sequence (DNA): TGCGCCAGCAGCCAAGAATATAGCTCCTATAATTCACCCCTCCACTTT. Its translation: CASSQEYSSYNSPLHF.